The sequence of this TCR beta chain was determined in a study of cytomegalovirus exposure and HLA in healthy donors. Turning to this clone: The target antigen is unknown.

Germline V gene sequence: CDR1 MDHEN, CDR2 SYDVKM. The V end lost 3 bases, the J end lost 7 bases, and 19 bases lay between the germline ends. CDR3 length: 16 amino acids. The PCR employed 60 Vbeta primers together with 13 Jbeta primers. Here immunoSEQ multiplex PCR was the method, and the copy in TCRdb shows in-frame clones only, minus some. The sample has about 140,000 clones, around 80% seen once. Broader study findings: The investigators catalogued 160 or so TCR beta chains as cytomegalovirus-associated. Reportedly, HLA-A and HLA-B alleles of most subjects were accurately predicted from TCR beta. V- and J-gene trimming of TCR beta was linked (in a later analysis) to a missense DCLRE1C variant. About 90% or about 30% of the time was how often most TCR beta V segments were productive, according to an earlier analysis.

The receptor's source is a man aged 25-45 years in good health and CMV-seronegative. Sequences were obtained from PBMCs. This chain joins TRBV28 and TRBJ1-5; D is unresolved. The CDR3 spells CASSFLVREIYQPQHF. Written as DNA, the CDR3 is TGTGCCAGCAGTTTTTTGGTACGCGAAATATACCAGCCCCAGCATTTT.